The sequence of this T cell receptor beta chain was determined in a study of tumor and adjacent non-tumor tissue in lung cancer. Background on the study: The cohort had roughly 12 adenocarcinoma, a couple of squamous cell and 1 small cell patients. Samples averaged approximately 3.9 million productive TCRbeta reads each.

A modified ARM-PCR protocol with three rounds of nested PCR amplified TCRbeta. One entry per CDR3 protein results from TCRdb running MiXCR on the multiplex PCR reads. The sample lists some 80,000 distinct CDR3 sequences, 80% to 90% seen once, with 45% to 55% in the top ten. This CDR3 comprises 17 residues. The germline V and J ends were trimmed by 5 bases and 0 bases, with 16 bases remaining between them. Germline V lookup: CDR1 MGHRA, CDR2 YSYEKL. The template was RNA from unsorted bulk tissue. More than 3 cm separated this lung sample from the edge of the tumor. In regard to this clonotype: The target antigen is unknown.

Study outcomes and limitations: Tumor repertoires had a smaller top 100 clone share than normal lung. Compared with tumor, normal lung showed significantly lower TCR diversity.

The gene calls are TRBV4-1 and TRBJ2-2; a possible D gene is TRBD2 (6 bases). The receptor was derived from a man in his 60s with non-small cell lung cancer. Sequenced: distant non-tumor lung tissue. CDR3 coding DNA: TGCGCCAGCAGCTCCCGGACTAACGGGACGAACACCGGGGAGCTGTTTTTT. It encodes CASSSRTNGTNTGELFF.